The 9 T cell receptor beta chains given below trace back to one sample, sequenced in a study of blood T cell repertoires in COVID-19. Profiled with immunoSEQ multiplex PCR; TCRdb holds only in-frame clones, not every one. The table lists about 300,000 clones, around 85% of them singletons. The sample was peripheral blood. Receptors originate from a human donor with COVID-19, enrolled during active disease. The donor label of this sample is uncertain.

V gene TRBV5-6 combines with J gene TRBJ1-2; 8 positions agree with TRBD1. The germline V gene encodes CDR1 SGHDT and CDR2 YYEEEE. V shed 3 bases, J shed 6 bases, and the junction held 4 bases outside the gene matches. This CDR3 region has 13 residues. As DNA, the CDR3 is TGTGCCAGCAGCTCCCAGGGGGCGCATGGCTACACCTTC. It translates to CASSSQGAHGYTF.

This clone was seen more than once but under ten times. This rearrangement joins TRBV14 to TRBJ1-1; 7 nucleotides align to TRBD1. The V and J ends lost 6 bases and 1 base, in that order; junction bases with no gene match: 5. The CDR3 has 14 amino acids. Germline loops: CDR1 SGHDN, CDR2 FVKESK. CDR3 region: CASRRGQTNTEAFF. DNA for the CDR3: TGTGCCAGCAGAAGGGGACAGACGAACACTGAAGCTTTCTTT.

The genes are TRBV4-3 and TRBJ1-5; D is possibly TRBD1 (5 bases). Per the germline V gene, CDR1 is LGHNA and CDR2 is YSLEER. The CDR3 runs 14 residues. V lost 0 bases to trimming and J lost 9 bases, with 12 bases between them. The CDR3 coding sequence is TGCGCCAGCAGCCAAGATGGCAGGGTGCGGCCCCAGCATTTT. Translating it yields CASSQDGRVRPQHF.

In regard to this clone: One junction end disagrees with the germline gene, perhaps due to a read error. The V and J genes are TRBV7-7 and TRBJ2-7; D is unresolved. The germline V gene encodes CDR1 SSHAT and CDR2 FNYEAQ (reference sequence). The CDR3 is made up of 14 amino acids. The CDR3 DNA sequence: TGTGCTAGCAGCCCCGCCCATTGGCCCTACGAGCAGTACTTC. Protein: CASSPAHWPYEQYF.

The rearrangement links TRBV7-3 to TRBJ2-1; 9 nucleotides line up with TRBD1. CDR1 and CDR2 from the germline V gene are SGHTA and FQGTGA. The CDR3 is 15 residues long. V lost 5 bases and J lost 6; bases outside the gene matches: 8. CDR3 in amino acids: CASSVRDRAPNEQFF. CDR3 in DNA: TGTGCCAGCAGCGTCCGGGACAGGGCCCCCAATGAGCAGTTCTTC.

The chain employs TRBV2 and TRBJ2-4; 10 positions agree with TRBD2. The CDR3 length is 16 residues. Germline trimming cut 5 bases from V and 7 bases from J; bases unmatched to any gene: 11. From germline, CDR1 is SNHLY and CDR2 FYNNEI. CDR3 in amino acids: CASSSTASGSLNIQYF. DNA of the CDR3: TGTGCCAGCAGTTCAACCGCTAGCGGGAGCCTGAACATTCAGTACTTC. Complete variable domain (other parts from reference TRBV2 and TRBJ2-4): EPEVTQTPSHQVTQMGQEVILRCVPISNHLYFYWYRQILGQKVEFLVSFYNNEISEKSEIFDDQFSVERPDGSNFTLKIRSTKLEDSAMYFCASSSTASGSLNIQYFGAGTRLSVL.

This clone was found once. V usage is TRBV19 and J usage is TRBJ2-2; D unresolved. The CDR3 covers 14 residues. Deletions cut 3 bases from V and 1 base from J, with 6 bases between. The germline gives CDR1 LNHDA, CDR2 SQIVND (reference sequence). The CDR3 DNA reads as TGTGCCAGTAGTATTGCACAGAACACCGGGGAGCTGTTTTTT. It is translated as CASSIAQNTGELFF.

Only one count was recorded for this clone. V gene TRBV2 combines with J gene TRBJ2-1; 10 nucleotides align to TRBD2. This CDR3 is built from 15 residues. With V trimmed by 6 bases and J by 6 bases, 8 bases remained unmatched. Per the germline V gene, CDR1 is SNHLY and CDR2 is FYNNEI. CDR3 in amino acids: CASRRRTSGGNEQFF. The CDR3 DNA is TGTGCCAGCAGGAGGAGGACTAGCGGTGGCAATGAGCAGTTCTTC.

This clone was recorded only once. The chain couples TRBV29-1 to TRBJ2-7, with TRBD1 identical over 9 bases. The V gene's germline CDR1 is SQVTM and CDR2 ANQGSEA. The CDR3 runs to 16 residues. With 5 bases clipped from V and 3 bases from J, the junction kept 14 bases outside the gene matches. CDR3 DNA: TGCAGCGTTAACTTCCCGGGACAGGGAGTCTTCTACGAGCAGTACTTC. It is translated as CSVNFPGQGVFYEQYF.